This TCR beta chain was sequenced in a study of shared clonotypes between healthy human individuals. Original analysis: From ImmunoSEQ came sequences covering only the junction and carrying no quality scores, so filtering differed. Sequenced by immunoSEQ multiplex PCR; TCRdb stores in-frame clones only, minus some. The V and J calls and clone size were taken over from that table, and D and trimming were inferred from the DNA. The top ten clones hold about 2% of a sample with hundreds of thousands of clones, roughly 78% of them seen once. Turning to this clone: Its target is unknown.

Trimming cost V 0 bases and J 2 bases, with 11 bases left between them. The CDR3 spans 15 residues. Per the germline V gene, CDR1 is SGDLS and CDR2 is YYNGEE. Donors, healthy HIV-negative adults, lacked recent acute infections or vaccinations. Findings of the study overall: Sampling covered blood only; tissue repertoires likely differ.

Sequencing used memory CD4+ T cells sorted from blood. As to subset: CD45RA-negative fraction. The TCR originated in a woman aged 25 to 39 in good health. The chain has TRBV9 and TRBJ2-5; D might be TRBD1 (6 bases). CDR3: CASSVAQGIQETQYF. The CDR3 region has the DNA TGTGCCAGCAGCGTAGCGCAGGGGATACAAGAGACCCAGTACTTC.